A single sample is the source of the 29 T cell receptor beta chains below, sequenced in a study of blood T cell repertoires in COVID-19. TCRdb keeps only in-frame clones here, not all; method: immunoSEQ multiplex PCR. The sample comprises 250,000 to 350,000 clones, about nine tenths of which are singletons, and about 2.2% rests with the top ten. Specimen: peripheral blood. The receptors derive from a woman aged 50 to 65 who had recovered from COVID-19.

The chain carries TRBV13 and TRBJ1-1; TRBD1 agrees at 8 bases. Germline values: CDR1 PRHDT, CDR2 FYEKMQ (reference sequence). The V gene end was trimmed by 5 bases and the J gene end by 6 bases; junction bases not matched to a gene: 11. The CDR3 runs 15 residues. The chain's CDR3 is CASSPTLDRAPEAFF. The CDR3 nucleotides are TGTGCCAGCAGCCCAACCCTGGACAGGGCCCCTGAAGCTTTCTTT.

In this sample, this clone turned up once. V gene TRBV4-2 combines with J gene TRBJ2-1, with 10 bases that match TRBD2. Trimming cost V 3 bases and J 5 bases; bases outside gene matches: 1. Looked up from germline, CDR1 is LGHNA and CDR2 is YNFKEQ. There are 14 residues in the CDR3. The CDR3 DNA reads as TGTGCCAGCAGCCACGGACTAGCGGACAATGAGCAGTTCTTC. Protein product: CASSHGLADNEQFF.

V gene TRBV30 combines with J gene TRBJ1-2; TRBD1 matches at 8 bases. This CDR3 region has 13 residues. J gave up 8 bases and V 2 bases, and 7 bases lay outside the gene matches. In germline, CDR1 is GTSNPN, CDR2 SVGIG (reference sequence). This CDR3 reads CAWSPQGAGGYTF. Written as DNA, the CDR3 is TGTGCCTGGAGTCCTCAGGGGGCGGGGGGCTACACCTTC.

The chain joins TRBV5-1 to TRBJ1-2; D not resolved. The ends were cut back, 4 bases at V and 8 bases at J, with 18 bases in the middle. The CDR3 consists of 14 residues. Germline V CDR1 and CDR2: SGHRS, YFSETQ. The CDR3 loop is CASSRLVRGEGYTF. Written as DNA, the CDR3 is TGCGCCAGCAGCCGACTAGTACGCGGGGAGGGCTACACCTTC.

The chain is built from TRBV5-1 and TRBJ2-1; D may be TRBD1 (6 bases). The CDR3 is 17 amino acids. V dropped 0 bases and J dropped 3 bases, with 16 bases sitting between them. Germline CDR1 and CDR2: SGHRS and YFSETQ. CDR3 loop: CASSLASGRGVYNEQFF. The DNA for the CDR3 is TGCGCCAGCAGCTTGGCCTCCGGCAGGGGCGTCTACAATGAGCAGTTCTTC.

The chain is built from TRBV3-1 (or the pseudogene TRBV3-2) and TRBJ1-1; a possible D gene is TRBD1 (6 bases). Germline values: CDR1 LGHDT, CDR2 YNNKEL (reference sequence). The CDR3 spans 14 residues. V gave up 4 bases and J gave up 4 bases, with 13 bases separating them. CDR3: CASSPTGWGTEAFF. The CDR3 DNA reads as TGTGCCAGCAGCCCTACAGGGTGGGGCACTGAAGCTTTCTTT.

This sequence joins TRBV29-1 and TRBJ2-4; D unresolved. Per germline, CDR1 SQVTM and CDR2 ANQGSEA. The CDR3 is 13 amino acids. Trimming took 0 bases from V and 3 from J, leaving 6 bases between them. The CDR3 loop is CSVEEPVKNIQYF. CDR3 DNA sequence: TGCAGCGTTGAAGAACCAGTCAAAAACATTCAGTACTTC. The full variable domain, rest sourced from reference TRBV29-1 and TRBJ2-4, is SAVISQKPSRDICQRGTSLTIQCQVDSQVTMMFWYRQQPGQSLTLIATANQGSEATYESGFVIDKFPISRPNLTFSTLTVSNMSPEDSSIYLCSVEEPVKNIQYFGAGTRLSVL.

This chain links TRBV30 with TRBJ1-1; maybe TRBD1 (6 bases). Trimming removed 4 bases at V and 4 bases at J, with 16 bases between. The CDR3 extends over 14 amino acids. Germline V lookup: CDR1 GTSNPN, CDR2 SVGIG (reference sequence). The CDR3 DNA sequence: TGTGCCTGGACCCTAACAGGGAGGGCCACTGAAGCTTTCTTT. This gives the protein CAWTLTGRATEAFF.

The CDR3 sequence is CASSYGPQPTEAFF. In DNA form, the CDR3 reads TGTGCCAGCAGTTACGGGCCCCAGCCCACTGAAGCTTTCTTT. The chain employs TRBV6-2 or TRBV6-3 and TRBJ1-1, with no clear D. Germline lookup yields CDR1 MNHEY and CDR2 SVGEGT. The V end was cut by 2 bases, the J end by 4 bases, with 11 bases between. The CDR3 is 14 amino acids.

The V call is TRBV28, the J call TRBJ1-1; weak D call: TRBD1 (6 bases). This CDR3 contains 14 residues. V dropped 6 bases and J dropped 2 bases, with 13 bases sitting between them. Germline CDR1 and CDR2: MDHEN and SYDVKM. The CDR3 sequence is CASRLRQVNTEAFF. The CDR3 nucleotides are TGTGCCAGCAGACTACGACAGGTCAACACTGAAGCTTTCTTT. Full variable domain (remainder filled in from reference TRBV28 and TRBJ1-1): DVKVTQSSRYLVKRTGEKVFLECVQDMDHENMFWYRQDPGLGLRLIYFSYDVKMKEKGDIPEGYSVSREKKERFSLILESASTNQTSMYLCASRLRQVNTEAFFGQGTRLTVV.

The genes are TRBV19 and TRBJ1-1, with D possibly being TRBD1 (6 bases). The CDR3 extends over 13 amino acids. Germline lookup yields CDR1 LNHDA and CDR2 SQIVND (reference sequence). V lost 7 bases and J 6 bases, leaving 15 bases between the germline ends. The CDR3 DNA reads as TGTGCCAGTAAGCCCGCAGGGGAGCCTGAAGCTTTCTTT. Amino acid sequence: CASKPAGEPEAFF.

The DNA of the CDR3 is TGTGCCAGCTCGGAGGGCTTAGGAGGCAATCAGCCCCAGCATTTT. Amino acids: CASSEGLGGNQPQHF. J is TRBJ1-5 and V is TRBV18; D unresolved. The CDR3 has 15 amino acids. Germline V gene lookup returns CDR1 KGHSH and CDR2 LQKENI. Trimming pared 6 bases from V and 2 bases from J, leaving 14 bases between.

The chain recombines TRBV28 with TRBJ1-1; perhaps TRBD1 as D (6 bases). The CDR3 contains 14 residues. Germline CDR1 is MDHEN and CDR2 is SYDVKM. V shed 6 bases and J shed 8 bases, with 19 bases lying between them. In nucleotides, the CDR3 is TGTGCCAGCAGCCAACCACAGGGATATCTAGAAGCTTTCTTT. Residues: CASSQPQGYLEAFF.

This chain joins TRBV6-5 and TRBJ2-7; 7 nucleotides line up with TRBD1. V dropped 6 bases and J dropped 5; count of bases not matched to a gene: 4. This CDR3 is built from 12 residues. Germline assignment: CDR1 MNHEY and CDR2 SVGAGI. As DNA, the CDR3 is TGTGCCAGCAGCCGACAGGGCCACGAGCAGTACTTC. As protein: CASSRQGHEQYF.

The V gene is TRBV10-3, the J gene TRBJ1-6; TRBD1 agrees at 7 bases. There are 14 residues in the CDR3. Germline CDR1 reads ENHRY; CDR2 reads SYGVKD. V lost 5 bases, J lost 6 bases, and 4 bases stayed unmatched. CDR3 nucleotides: TGTGCCATCAGTTTCGGGACAGTTAATTCACCCCTCCACTTT. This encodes CAISFGTVNSPLHF.

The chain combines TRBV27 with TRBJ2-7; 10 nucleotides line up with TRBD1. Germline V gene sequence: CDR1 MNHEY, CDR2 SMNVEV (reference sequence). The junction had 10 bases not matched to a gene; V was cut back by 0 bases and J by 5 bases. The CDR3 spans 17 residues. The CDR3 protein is CASSLSIGDRGIHEQYF. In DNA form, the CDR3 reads TGTGCCAGCAGTTTATCGATTGGGGACAGGGGAATCCACGAGCAGTACTTC.

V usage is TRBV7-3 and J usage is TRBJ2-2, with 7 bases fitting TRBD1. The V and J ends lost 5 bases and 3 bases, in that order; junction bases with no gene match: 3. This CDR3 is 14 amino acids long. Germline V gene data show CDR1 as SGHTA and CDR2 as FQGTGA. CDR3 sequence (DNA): TGTGCCAGCAGCAGGGGGCCGGACACCGGGGAGCTGTTTTTT. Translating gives CASSRGPDTGELFF.

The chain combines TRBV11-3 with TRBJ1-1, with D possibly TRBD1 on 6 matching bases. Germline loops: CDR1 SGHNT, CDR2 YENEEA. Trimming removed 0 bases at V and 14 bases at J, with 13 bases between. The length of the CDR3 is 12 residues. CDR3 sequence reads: CASSLEGHNMFF. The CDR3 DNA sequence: TGTGCCAGCAGCTTAGAGGGACACAATATGTTCTTT.

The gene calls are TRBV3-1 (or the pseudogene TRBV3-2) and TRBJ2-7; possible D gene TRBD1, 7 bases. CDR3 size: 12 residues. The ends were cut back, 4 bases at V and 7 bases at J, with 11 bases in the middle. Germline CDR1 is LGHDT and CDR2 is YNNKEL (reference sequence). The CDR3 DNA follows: TGTGCCAGCAGCCCCCCAGGGGGGGAGCAGTACTTC. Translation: CASSPPGGEQYF.

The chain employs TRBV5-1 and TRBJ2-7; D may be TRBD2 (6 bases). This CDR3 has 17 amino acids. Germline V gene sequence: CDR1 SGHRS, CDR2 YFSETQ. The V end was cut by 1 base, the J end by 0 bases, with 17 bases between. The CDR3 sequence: CASSLIAVSLISYEQYF. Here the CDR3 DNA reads TGCGCCAGCAGCTTGATAGCGGTATCTCTGATCTCCTACGAGCAGTACTTC.

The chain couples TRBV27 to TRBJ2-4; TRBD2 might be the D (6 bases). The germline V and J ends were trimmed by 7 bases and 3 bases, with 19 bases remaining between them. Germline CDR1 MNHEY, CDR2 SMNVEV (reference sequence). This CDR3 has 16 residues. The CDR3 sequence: CASTPLGEVGKNIQYF. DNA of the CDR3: TGTGCCAGCACCCCCCTGGGGGAGGTGGGCAAAAACATTCAGTACTTC.

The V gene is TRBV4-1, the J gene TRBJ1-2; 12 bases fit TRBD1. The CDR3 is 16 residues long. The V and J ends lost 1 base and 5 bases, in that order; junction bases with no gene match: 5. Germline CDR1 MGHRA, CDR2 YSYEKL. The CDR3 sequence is CASSQVVGQGAYGYTF. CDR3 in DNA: TGCGCCAGCAGCCAAGTTGTGGGACAGGGGGCATATGGCTACACCTTC.

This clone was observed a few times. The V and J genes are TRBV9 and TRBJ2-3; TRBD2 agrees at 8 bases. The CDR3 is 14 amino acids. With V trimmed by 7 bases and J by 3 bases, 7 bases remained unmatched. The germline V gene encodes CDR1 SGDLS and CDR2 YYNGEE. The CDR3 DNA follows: TGTGCCAGCGGCAGGCGGGAGGATACAGATACGCAGTATTTT. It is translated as CASGRREDTDTQYF.

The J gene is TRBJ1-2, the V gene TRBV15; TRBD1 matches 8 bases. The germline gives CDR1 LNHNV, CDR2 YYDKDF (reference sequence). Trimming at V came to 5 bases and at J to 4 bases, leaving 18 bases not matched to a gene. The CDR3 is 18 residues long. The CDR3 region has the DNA TGTGCCACCAGCGGAATTCAAAGGTCGGACAGGGTGGGCTATGGCTACACCTTC. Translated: CATSGIQRSDRVGYGYTF.

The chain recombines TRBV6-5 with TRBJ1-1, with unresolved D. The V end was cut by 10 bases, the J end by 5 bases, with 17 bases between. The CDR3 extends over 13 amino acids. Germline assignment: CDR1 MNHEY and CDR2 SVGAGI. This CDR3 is CATLSGRGTEAFF. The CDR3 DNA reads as TGTGCCACCCTTTCGGGGAGAGGGACTGAAGCTTTCTTT.

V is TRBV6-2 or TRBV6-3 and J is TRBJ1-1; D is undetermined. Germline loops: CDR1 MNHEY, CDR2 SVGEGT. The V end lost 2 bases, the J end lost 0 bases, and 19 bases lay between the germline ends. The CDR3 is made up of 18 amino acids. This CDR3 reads CASSYATPIGLVNTEAFF. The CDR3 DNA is TGTGCCAGCAGTTACGCGACACCCATAGGCTTGGTGAACACTGAAGCTTTCTTT.

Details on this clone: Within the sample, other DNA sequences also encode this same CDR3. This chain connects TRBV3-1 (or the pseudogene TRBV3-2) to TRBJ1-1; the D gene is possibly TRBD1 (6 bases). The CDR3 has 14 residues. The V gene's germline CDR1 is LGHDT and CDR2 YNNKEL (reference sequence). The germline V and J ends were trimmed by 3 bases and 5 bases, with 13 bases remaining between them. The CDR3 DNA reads TGTGCCAGCAGCCAGGGAGGGGGTGGAACTGAAGCTTTCTTT. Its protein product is CASSQGGGGTEAFF.

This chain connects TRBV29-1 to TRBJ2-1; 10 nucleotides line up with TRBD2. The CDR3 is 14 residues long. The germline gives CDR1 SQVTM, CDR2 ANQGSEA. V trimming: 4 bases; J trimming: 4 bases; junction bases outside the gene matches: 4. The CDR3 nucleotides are TGCAGCGTTGCAGCGGGGGGGAGTTACAATGAGCAGTTCTTC. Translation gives CSVAAGGSYNEQFF.

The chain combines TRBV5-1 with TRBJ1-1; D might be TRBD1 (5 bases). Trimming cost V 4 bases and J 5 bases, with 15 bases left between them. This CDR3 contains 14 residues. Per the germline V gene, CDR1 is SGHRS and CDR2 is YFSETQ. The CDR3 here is CASSQGLIGTEAFF. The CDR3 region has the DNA TGCGCCAGCAGCCAGGGACTCATCGGAACTGAAGCTTTCTTT.